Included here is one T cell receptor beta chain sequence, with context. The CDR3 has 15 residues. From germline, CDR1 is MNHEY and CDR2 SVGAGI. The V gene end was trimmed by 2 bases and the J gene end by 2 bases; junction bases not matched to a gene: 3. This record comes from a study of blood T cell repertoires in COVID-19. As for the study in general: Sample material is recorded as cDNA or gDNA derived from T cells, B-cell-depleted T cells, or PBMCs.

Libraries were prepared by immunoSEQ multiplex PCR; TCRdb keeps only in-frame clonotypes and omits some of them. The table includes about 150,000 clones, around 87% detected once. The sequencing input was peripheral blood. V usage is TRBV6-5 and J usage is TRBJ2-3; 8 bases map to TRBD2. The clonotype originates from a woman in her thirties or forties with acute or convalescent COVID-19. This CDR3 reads CASSYLSGATDTQYF. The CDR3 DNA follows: TGTGCCAGCAGTTACCTTAGCGGGGCCACAGATACGCAGTATTTT.